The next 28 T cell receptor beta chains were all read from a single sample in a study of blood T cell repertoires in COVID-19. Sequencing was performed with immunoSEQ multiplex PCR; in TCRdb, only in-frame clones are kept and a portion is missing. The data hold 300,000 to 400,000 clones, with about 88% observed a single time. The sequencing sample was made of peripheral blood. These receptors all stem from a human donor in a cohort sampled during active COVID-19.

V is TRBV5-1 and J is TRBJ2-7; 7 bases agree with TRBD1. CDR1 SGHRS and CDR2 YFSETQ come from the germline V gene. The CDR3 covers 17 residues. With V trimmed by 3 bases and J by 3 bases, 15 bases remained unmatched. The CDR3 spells CASSSRNTGTAIYEQYF. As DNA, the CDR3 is TGCGCCAGCAGCTCACGAAACACCGGGACAGCAATCTACGAGCAGTACTTC.

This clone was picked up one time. The CDR3 sequence is CASSVGHRNTEAFF. The CDR3 DNA sequence: TGTGCCAGCAGCGTGGGACACAGGAACACTGAAGCTTTCTTT. The chain carries TRBV5-4 and TRBJ1-1; possibly TRBD1 for D (6 bases). The germline CDR1 and CDR2 sequences are SGHNT and YYREEE (reference sequence). The CDR3 contains 14 residues. Trimming took 4 bases from V and 1 from J, leaving 11 bases between them.

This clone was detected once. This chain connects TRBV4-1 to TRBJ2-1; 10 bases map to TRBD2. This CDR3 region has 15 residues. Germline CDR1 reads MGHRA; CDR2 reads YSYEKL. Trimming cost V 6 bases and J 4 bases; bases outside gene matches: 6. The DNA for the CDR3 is TGCGCCAGCAGAGCTAGCGGGAGAGGTTACAATGAGCAGTTCTTC. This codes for CASRASGRGYNEQFF.

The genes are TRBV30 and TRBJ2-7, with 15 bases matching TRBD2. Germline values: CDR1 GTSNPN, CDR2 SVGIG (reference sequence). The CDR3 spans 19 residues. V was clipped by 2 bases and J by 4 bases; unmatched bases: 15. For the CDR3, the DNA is TGTGCCTGGAGTTCCGGGACTAGCGGGAGGTCGGCCATTCGATACGAGCAGTACTTC. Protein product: CAWSSGTSGRSAIRYEQYF.

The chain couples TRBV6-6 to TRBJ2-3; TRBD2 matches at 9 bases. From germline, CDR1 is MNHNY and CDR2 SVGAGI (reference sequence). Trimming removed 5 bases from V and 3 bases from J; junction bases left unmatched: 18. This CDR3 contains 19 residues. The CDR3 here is CASSLTYPGLARGTDTQYF. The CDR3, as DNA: TGTGCCAGCAGTCTCACTTATCCGGGACTAGCAAGGGGGACAGATACGCAGTATTTT.

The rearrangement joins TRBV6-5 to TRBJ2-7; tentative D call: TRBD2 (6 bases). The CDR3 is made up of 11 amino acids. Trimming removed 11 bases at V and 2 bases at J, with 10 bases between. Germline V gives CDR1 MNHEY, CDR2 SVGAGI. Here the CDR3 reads CASRTTYEQYF. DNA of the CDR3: TGTGCCTCAAGGACTACCTACGAGCAGTACTTC.

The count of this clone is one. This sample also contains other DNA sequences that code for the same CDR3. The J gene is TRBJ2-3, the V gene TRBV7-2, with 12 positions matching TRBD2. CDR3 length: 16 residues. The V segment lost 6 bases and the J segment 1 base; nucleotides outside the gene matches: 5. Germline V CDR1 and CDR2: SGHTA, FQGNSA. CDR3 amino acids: CASSPLAGGGTDTQYF. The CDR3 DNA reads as TGTGCCAGCAGTCCTCTAGCGGGAGGGGGCACAGATACGCAGTATTTT.

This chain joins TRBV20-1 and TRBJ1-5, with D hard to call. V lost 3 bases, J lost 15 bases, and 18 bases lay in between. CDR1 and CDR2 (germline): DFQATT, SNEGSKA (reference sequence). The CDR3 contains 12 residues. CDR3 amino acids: CSASAPAAERHF. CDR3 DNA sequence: TGCAGTGCTAGTGCGCCCGCGGCGGAGCGGCATTTT.

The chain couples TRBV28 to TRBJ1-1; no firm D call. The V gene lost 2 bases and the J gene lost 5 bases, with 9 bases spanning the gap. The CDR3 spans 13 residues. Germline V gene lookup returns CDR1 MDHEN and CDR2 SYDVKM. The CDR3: CASSLSRGTEAFF. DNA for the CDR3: TGTGCCAGCAGTTTAAGTCGGGGAACTGAAGCTTTCTTT.

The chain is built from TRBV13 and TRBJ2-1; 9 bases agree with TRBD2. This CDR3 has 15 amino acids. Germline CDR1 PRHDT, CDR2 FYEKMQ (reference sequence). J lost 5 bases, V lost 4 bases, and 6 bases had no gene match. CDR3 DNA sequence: TGTGCCAGCAGCTGGCGTAGCGGGGGACACAATGAGCAGTTCTTC. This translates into CASSWRSGGHNEQFF.

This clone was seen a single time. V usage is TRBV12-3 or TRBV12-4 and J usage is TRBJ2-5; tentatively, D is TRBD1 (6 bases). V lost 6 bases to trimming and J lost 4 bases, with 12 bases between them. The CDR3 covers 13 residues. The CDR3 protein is CASSRQEIETQYF. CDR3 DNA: TGTGCCAGCAGCCGACAGGAGATAGAGACCCAGTACTTC.

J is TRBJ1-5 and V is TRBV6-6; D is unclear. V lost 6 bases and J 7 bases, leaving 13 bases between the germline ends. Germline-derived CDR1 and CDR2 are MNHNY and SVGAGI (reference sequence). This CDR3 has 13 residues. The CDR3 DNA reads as TGTGCCAGCAGCCCCGAGGGCTACCAGCCCCAGCATTTT. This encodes CASSPEGYQPQHF.

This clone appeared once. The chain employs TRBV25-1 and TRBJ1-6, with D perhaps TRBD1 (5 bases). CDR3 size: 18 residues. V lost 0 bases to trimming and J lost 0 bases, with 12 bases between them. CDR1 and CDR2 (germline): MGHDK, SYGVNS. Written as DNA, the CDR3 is TGTGCCAGCAGTGAATATATCCACGGGGGCTCCTATAATTCACCCCTCCACTTT. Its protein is CASSEYIHGGSYNSPLHF.

The chain's CDR3 is CASSLSLGTGGRNTEAFF. The CDR3 DNA is TGTGCCAGCAGTTTATCGTTGGGGACAGGTGGGAGAAACACTGAAGCTTTCTTT. The rearrangement joins TRBV27 to TRBJ1-1, with 8 bases fitting TRBD1. CDR1 MNHEY and CDR2 SMNVEV come from the germline V gene (reference sequence). This CDR3 is built from 18 residues. Germline trimming cut 0 bases from V and 2 bases from J; bases unmatched to any gene: 11.

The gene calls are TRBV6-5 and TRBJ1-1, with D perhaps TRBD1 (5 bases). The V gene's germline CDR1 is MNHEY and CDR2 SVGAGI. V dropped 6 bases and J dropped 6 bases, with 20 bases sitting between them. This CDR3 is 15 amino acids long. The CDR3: CASSRGGQGGAEAFF. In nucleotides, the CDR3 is TGTGCCAGCAGCCGAGGAGGGCAGGGTGGCGCTGAAGCTTTCTTT.

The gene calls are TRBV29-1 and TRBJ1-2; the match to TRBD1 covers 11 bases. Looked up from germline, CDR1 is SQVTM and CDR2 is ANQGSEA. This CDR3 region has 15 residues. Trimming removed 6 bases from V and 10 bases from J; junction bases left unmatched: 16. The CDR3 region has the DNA TGCAGCGTGGCCACCGGACGATGGACAGGGGGCGACTACACCTTC. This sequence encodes CSVATGRWTGGDYTF.

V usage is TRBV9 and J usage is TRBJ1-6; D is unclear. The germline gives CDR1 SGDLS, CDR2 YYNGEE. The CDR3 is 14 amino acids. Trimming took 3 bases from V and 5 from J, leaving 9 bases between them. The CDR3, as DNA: TGTGCCAGCAGCGCACAGCAGAATAATTCACCCCTCCACTTT. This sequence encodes CASSAQQNNSPLHF.

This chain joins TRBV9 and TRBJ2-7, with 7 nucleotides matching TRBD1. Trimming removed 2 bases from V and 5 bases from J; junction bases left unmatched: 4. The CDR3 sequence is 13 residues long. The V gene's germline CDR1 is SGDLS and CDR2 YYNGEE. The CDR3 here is CASSVGTVHEQYF. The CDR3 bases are TGTGCCAGCAGCGTCGGGACAGTACACGAGCAGTACTTC. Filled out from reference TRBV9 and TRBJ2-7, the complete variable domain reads DSGVTQTPKHLITATGQRVTLRCSPRSGDLSVYWYQQSLDQGLQFLIQYYNGEERAKGNILERFSAQQFPDLHSELNLSSLELGDSALYFCASSVGTVHEQYFGPGTRLTVT.

The CDR3 coding sequence is TGCGCCAGCAGCCTCGGCGGGGGGATAGCCGGGGAGCTGTTTTTT. Translating gives CASSLGGGIAGELFF. The genes are TRBV5-1 and TRBJ2-2; 8 bases match TRBD2. The CDR3 is made up of 15 amino acids. The V gene end was trimmed by 4 bases and the J gene end by 6 bases; junction bases not matched to a gene: 8. Germline V gene lookup returns CDR1 SGHRS and CDR2 YFSETQ.

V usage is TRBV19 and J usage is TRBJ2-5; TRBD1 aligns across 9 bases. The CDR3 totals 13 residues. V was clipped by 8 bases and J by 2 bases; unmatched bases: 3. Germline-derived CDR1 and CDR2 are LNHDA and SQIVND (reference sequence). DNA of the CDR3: TGTGCCAGTCAGGACAGGGGACAAGAGACCCAGTACTTC. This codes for CASQDRGQETQYF.

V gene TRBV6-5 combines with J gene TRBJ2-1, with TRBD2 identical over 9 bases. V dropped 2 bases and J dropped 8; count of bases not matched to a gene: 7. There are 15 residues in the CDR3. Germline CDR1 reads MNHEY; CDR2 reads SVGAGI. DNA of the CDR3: TGTGCCAGCAGTTACGGCGGGGGGGCAGGCGATGAGCAGTTCTTC. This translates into CASSYGGGAGDEQFF.

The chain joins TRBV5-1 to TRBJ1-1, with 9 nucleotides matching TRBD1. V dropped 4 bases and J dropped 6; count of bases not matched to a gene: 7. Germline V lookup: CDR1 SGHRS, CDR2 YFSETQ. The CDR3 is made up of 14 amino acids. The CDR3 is CASSRDTGGSEAFF. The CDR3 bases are TGCGCCAGCAGCCGGGATACAGGGGGCTCTGAAGCTTTCTTT.

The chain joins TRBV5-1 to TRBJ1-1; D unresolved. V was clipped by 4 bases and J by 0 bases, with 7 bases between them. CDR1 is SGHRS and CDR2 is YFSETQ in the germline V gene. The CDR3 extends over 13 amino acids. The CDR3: CASSDQMNTEAFF. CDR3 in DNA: TGCGCCAGCAGCGATCAGATGAACACTGAAGCTTTCTTT.

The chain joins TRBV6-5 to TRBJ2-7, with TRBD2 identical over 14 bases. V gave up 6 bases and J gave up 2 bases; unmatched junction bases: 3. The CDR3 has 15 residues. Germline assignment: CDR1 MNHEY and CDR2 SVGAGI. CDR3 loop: CASRMTSGRAYEQYF. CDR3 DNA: TGTGCCAGCAGAATGACTAGCGGGAGGGCCTACGAGCAGTACTTC.

The CDR3 sequence: CASSPRGGHGYTF. CDR3 nucleotide sequence: TGTGCCAGCAGCCCTAGAGGCGGCCATGGCTACACCTTC. The rearrangement uses TRBV11-2 and TRBJ1-2; D gene uncertain. CDR1 and CDR2 from the germline V gene are SGHAT and FQNNGV. CDR3 length equals 13 residues. The V end was cut by 5 bases, the J end by 6 bases, with 13 bases between.

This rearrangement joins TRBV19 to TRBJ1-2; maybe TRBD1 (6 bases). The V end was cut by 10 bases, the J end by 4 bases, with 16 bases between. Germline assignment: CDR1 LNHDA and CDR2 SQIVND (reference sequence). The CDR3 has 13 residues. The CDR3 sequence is CATRQESFYGYTF. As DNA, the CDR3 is TGTGCCACGAGACAGGAATCTTTCTATGGCTACACCTTC.

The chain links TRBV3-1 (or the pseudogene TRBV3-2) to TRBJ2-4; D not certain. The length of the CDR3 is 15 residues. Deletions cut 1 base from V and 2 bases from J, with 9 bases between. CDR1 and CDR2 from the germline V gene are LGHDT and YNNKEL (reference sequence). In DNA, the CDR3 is TGTGCCAGCAGCCAAGTCCAGCGTACCAAAAACATTCAGTACTTC. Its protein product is CASSQVQRTKNIQYF.

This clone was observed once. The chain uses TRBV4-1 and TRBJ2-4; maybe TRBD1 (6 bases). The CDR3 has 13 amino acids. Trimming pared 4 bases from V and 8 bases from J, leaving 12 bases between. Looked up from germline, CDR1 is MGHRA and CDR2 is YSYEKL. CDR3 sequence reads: CASSRRTADIQYF. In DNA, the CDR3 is TGCGCCAGCAGCCGTCGGACAGCGGACATTCAGTACTTC.